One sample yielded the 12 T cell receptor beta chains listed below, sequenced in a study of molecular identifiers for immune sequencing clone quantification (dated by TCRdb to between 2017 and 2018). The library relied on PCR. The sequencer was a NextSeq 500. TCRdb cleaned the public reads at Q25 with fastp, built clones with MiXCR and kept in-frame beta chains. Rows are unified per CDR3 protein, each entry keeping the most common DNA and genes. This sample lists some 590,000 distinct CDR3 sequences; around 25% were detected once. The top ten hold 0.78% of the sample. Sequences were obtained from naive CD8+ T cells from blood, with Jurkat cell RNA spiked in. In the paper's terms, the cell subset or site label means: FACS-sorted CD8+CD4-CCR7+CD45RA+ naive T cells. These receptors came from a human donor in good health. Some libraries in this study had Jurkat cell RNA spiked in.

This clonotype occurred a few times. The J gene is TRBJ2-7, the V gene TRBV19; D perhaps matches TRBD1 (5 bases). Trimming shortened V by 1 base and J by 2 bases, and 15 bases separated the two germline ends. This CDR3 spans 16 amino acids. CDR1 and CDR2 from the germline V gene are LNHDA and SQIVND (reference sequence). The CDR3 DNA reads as TGTGCCAGTAGTATAGGTTCACAGGCGTCTACCTACGAGCAGTACTTC. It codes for CASSIGSQASTYEQYF.

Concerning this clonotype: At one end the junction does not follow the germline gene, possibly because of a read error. CDR3 coding DNA: TGCGCCAGCAGACAAGCTCGGTTCTCCTACAATGAGCAGTTCTTC. Translated: CASRQARFSYNEQFF. The chain carries TRBV4-3 and TRBJ2-1; D unresolved. This CDR3 has 15 residues. CDR1 and CDR2 (germline): LGHNA, YSLEER.

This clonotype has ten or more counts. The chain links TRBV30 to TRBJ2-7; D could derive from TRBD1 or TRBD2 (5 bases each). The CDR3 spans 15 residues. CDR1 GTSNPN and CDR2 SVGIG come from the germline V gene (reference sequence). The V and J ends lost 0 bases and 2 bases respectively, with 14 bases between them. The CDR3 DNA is TGTGCCTGGAGTGTAGGCGTGGGACCAACCTACGAGCAGTACTTC. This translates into CAWSVGVGPTYEQYF.

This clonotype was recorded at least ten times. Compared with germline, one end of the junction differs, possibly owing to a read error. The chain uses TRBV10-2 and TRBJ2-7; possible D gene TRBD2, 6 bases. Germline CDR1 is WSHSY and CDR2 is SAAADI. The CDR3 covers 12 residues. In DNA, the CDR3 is TGCGCCAGCAGTGACGGAGGGACCCTTTCCCTCTTC. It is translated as CASSDGGTLSLF.

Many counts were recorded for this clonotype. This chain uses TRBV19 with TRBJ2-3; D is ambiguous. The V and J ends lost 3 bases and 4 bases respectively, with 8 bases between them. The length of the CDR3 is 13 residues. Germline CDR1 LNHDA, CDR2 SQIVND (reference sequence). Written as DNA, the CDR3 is TGTGCCAGTAGTATTTTTTCTGCAGATACGCAGTATTTT. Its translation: CASSIFSADTQYF.

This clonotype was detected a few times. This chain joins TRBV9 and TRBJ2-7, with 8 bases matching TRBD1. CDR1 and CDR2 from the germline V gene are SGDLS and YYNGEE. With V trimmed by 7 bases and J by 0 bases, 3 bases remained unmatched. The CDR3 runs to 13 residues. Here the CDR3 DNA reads TGTGCCAGCGGGGGACAGGCCTCCTACGAGCAGTACTTC. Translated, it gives CASGGQASYEQYF.

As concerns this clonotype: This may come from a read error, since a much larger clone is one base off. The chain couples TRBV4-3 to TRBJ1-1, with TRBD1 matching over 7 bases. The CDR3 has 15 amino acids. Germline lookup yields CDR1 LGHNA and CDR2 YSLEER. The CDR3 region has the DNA TGCGCCAGCAGCCATGACAGGGCCCGCGACACTGAACCTTTCTTT. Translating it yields CASSHDRARDTEPFF.

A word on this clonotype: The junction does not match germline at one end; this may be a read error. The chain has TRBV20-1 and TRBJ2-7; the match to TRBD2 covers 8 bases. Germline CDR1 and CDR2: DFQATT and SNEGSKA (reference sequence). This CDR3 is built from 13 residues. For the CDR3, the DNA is TGCAGTGCCAGAGGACTAGCCTACTACGAGCAGTACTTC. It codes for CSARGLAYYEQYF.

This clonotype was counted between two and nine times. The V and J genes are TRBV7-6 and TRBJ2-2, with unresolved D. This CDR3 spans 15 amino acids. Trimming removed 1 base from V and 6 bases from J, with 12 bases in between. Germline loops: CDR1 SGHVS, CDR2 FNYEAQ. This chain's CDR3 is CASSLVLGKAGELFF. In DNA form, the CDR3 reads TGTGCCAGCAGCTTAGTCCTTGGCAAAGCCGGGGAGCTGTTTTTT.

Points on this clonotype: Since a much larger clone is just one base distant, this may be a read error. This chain's CDR3 is CASRRAYTDTQYF. The CDR3 region has the DNA TGTGCCAGCCGCCGCGCCTACACAGATACGCAGTATTTT. V gene TRBV7-2 combines with J gene TRBJ2-3; D gene ambiguous. CDR3 size: 13 residues. The germline CDR1 and CDR2 sequences are SGHTA and FQGNSA. Trimming took off 8 bases at V and 2 bases at J, with 11 bases between the two ends.

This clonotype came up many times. CDR3 bases: TGCAGCGAAAAGGGACTAGCGGACACAGATACGCAGTATTTT. Its protein product is CSEKGLADTDTQYF. V and J are TRBV29-1 and TRBJ2-3; 11 bases fit TRBD2. This CDR3 has 14 amino acids. J was trimmed by 2 bases and V by 7 bases; bases with no gene match: 5. Germline CDR1 is SQVTM and CDR2 is ANQGSEA.

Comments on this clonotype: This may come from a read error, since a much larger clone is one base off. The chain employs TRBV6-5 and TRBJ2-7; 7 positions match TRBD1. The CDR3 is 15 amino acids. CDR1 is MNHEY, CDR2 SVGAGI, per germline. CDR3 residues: CAGSLATGLTYEQYF. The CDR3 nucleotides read TGTGCCGGCAGCCTCGCGACAGGGTTAACCTACGAGCAGTACTTC.